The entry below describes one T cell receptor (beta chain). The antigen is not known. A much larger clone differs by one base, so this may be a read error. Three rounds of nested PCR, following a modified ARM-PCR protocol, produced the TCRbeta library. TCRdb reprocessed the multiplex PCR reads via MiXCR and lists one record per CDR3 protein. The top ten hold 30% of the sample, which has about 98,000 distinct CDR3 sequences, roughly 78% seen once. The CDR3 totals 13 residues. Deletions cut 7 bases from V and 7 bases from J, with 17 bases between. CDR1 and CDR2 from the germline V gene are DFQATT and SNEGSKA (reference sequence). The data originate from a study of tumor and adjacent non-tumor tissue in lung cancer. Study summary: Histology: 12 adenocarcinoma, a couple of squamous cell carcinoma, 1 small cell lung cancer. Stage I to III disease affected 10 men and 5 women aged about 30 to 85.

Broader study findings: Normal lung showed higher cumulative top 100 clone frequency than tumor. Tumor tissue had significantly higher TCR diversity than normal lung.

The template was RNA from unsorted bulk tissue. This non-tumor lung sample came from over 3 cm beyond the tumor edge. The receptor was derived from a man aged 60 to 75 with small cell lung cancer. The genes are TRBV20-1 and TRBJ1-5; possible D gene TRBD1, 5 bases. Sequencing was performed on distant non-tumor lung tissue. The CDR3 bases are TGCAGTGTTAGGGGTGGGGATCACCAGCCCCAGCATTTT. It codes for CSVRGGDHQPQHF.